This T cell receptor beta chain was captured by sequencing in a study of regulatory T cells in long-lasting Graves disease. General study points: Exclusively peripheral blood, rather than thyroid tissue, was studied.

The time point denotes: newly diagnosed GD, antithyroid drugs for less than 3 months. The authors made the TCR library using RNA they extracted from PBMCs. Looked up from germline, CDR1 is SGHTA and CDR2 is FQGNSA. Trimming removed 3 bases from V and 6 bases from J, with 17 bases in between. The CDR3 contains 15 residues. This clonotype was seen at least ten times. Antigen specificity is unknown. CDR3-region Arm-PCR and iRepertoire HTBI primers produced the TCR beta libraries. TCRdb used MiXCR to reprocess the multiplex PCR reads, holding one entry per CDR3 protein. The top ten clones hold around 11% of a sample with roughly 420,000 distinct CDR3 sequences, about 16% of them seen once. This same sample was also part of a study on T cells in Graves' hyperthyroidism and ophthalmopathy. That study adds: The primer set for the first-round RT-PCR of the TCR CDR3 was HTBI.

Material: peripheral blood mononuclear cells (PBMCs), obtained at new diagnosis, from a patient treated with antithyroid drugs. The chain employs TRBV7-2 and TRBJ1-1; a weak D match, TRBD1 (5 bases). The TCR comes from a woman under 40 with Graves disease. As DNA, the CDR3 is TGTGCCAGCAGCTTCGGGGCCCCACACGTAGCTGAAGCTTTCTTT. Encoded protein: CASSFGAPHVAEAFF. Using reference TRBV7-2 and TRBJ1-1 for the parts outside the CDR3, the full variable domain is GAGVSQSPSNKVTEKGKDVELRCDPISGHTALYWYRQSLGQGLEFLIYFQGNSAPDKSGLPSDRFSAERTGGSVSTLTIQRTQQEDSAVYLCASSFGAPHVAEAFFGQGTRLTVV.